Listed below are T cell receptor beta chains from one sample, sequenced in a study of blood T cell repertoires in COVID-19. Clones were sequenced by immunoSEQ multiplex PCR, and TCRdb holds only the in-frame ones, with some missing. The sample includes 70,000 to 80,000 clones, around 88% of them seen just once. Specimen: peripheral blood. The receptors shown here come from a human donor in a cohort sampled during active COVID-19. CDR3s include the opening cysteine and the closing phenylalanine or tryptophan. D genes are given only for firm matches. Rows may omit the clone size; those that give it use once, few, many or a size class.

size: -; V: TRBV29-1; J: TRBJ1-1; D: -; CDR3: CSVRSAGINTEAFF; DNA: TGCAGCGTTCGAAGCGCAGGGATAAACACTGAAGCTTTCTTT
size: -; V: TRBV7-9; J: TRBJ2-3; D: -; CDR3: CALAGADSSTDTQYF; DNA: TGTGCCCTGGCGGGGGCCGATTCTAGCACAGATACGCAGTATTTT
size: -; V: TRBV5-1; J: TRBJ2-5; D: -; CDR3: CASSLVPTGEETQYF; DNA: TGCGCCAGCAGCTTGGTTCCTACGGGGGAAGAGACCCAGTACTTC
size: once; V: TRBV7-3; J: TRBJ2-5; D: TRBD1; CDR3: CASSSGQGPQETQYF; DNA: TGTGCCAGCAGCTCGGGACAGGGACCTCAAGAGACCCAGTACTTC
size: once; V: TRBV2; J: TRBJ1-6; D: TRBD1; CDR3: CASSSRQGWDSPLHF; DNA: TGTGCCAGCAGTTCTCGACAGGGCTGGGATTCACCCCTCCACTTT
size: -; V: TRBV7-2; J: TRBJ1-2; D: -; CDR3: CASSLSRTSYGYTF; DNA: TGTGCCAGCAGCTTAAGCAGGACATCGTATGGCTACACCTTC
size: -; V: TRBV28; J: TRBJ2-4; D: TRBD1; CDR3: CASSLGTVRLQYF; DNA: TGTGCCAGCAGTTTGGGGACAGTTCGGCTTCAGTACTTC
size: -; V: TRBV19; J: TRBJ1-2; D: TRBD1; CDR3: CASSAGTGRYGYTF; DNA: TGTGCCAGTAGTGCCGGGACAGGACGATATGGCTACACCTTC
size: -; V: TRBV5-1; J: TRBJ2-7; D: TRBD1; CDR3: CASSGTGTGRYEQYF; DNA: TGCGCCAGCAGCGGTACCGGGACAGGGCGTTACGAGCAGTACTTC
size: few; V: TRBV5-1; J: TRBJ1-1; D: TRBD1; CDR3: CASSSRQGTNTEAFF; DNA: TGCGCCAGCAGCTCGCGACAGGGCACGAACACTGAAGCTTTCTTT
size: -; V: TRBV19; J: TRBJ2-5; D: TRBD2; CDR3: CASSGLAGGQKTQYF; DNA: TGTGCCAGTAGTGGCCTTGCGGGGGGGCAAAAGACCCAGTACTTC
size: -; V: TRBV27; J: TRBJ1-2; D: -; CDR3: CASSAFRGAEGYTF; DNA: TGTGCCAGCAGCGCGTTTCGGGGGGCGGAGGGCTACACCTTC
size: -; V: TRBV6-5; J: TRBJ1-5; D: -; CDR3: CASSPDTYYQPQHF; DNA: TGTGCCAGCAGTCCGGACACGTATTATCAGCCCCAGCATTTT
size: -; V: TRBV28; J: TRBJ1-2; D: TRBD1; CDR3: CAIGTAYGYTF; DNA: TGTGCCATCGGGACAGCTTATGGCTACACCTTC
size: -; V: TRBV20-1; J: TRBJ2-3; D: -; CDR3: CRALSGDTQYF; DNA: TGCAGGGCCCTCAGCGGGGATACGCAGTATTTT
size: -; V: TRBV7-9; J: TRBJ2-7; D: TRBD2; CDR3: CASSLSLAAFSYEQYF; DNA: TGTGCCAGCAGCTTATCCCTAGCGGCGTTTTCCTACGAGCAGTACTTC
size: -; V: TRBV5-6; J: TRBJ1-1; D: -; CDR3: CASSYTPDSLMNTEAFF; DNA: TGTGCCAGCAGTTACACTCCCGACAGCCTTATGAACACTGAAGCTTTCTTT
size: -; V: TRBV6-5; J: TRBJ1-2; D: TRBD1; CDR3: CASSPAGQGDGYTF; DNA: TGTGCCAGCAGTCCAGCCGGGCAGGGGGATGGCTACACCTTC
size: once; V: TRBV30; J: TRBJ1-5; D: -; CDR3: CAWSVLDTHYQPQHF; DNA: TGTGCCTGGAGTGTTCTCGACACCCACTATCAGCCCCAGCATTTT
size: -; V: TRBV28; J: TRBJ1-1; D: -; CDR3: CASRQGSTPPGTEAFF; DNA: TGTGCCAGCAGGCAGGGGAGCACCCCACCGGGCACTGAAGCTTTCTTT
size: few; V: TRBV20-1; J: TRBJ1-2; D: TRBD1; CDR3: CSAVQGAGYTF; DNA: TGCAGTGCTGTCCAGGGGGCCGGCTACACCTTC
size: -; V: TRBV5-4; J: TRBJ2-7; D: -; CDR3: CASSLGSGSSYEQYF; DNA: TGTGCCAGCAGCTTGGGGAGCGGAAGCTCCTACGAGCAGTACTTC
size: -; V: TRBV27; J: TRBJ1-2; D: -; CDR3: CASSLNYGYTF; DNA: TGTGCCAGCAGCCTCAACTATGGCTACACCTTC
size: -; V: TRBV12-3/TRBV12-4; J: TRBJ1-2; D: -; CDR3: CASRTHMGYGYTF; DNA: TGTGCCAGCAGGACACACATGGGCTATGGCTACACCTTC
size: -; V: TRBV30; J: TRBJ1-6; D: -; CDR3: CAWTQGNNSPLHF; DNA: TGTGCCTGGACTCAGGGTAATAATTCACCCCTCCACTTT
size: -; V: TRBV9; J: TRBJ2-7; D: TRBD1; CDR3: CASSVEGQGYEQYF; DNA: TGTGCCAGCAGCGTAGAGGGACAGGGCTACGAGCAGTACTTC
size: -; V: TRBV19; J: TRBJ2-7; D: TRBD1; CDR3: CASSMSPGTGRYEQYF; DNA: TGTGCCAGTAGTATGTCCCCAGGGACAGGACGTTACGAGCAGTACTTC
size: -; V: TRBV7-9; J: TRBJ1-2; D: -; CDR3: CASSDAIGGRGYGYTF; DNA: TGTGCCAGCAGCGACGCAATCGGGGGTCGCGGATATGGCTACACCTTC
size: -; V: TRBV5-6; J: TRBJ2-3; D: TRBD1; CDR3: CASSRGTGGHTQYF; DNA: TGTGCCAGCAGCCGCGGGACAGGGGGGCATACGCAGTATTTT
size: -; V: TRBV7-2; J: TRBJ2-2; D: TRBD2; CDR3: CASSLAPRGGDNTGELFF; DNA: TGTGCCAGCAGCTTAGCCCCCCGGGGGGGGGACAACACCGGGGAGCTGTTTTTT
size: once; V: TRBV2; J: TRBJ2-1; D: -; CDR3: CASIIRGGYNEQFF; DNA: TGTGCCAGCATTATCAGAGGGGGTTACAATGAGCAGTTCTTC
size: -; V: TRBV7-9; J: TRBJ1-4; D: TRBD1; CDR3: CASSHRGTNEKLFF; DNA: TGTGCCAGCAGCCACAGGGGGACTAATGAAAAACTGTTTTTT
size: -; V: TRBV10-3; J: TRBJ1-2; D: -; CDR3: CAISESGASYGYTF; DNA: TGTGCCATCAGTGAGTCGGGGGCAAGCTATGGCTACACCTTC
size: -; V: TRBV15; J: TRBJ1-2; D: TRBD1; CDR3: CATSRGGQVANYGYTF; DNA: TGTGCCACCAGCAGAGGTGGACAGGTAGCTAACTATGGCTACACCTTC
size: -; V: TRBV6-5; J: TRBJ2-7; D: TRBD1; CDR3: CASSSQGRSYEQYF; DNA: TGTGCCAGCAGTTCACAGGGGCGATCCTACGAGCAGTACTTC
size: -; V: TRBV7-6; J: TRBJ2-4; D: TRBD2; CDR3: CASSLAAGGPGKNIQYF; DNA: TGTGCCAGCAGCTTAGCAGCGGGGGGGCCGGGCAAAAACATTCAGTACTTC
size: -; V: TRBV5-6; J: TRBJ1-2; D: -; CDR3: CASRRGKDYGYTF; DNA: TGTGCCAGCAGGAGGGGGAAGGACTATGGCTACACCTTC
size: -; V: TRBV6-6; J: TRBJ1-2; D: -; CDR3: CASSSRVGQAGYTF; DNA: TGTGCCAGCAGTTCGCGGGTTGGGCAGGCGGGCTACACCTTC
size: few; V: TRBV5-6; J: TRBJ2-7; D: -; CDR3: CASSFLTGWAYEQYF; DNA: TGTGCCAGCAGCTTCTTAACAGGGTGGGCCTACGAGCAGTACTTC
size: -; V: TRBV7-8; J: TRBJ2-3; D: TRBD2; CDR3: CASSLAPPGSGGTDTQYF; DNA: TGTGCCAGCAGCTTAGCGCCACCCGGGAGCGGGGGGACAGATACGCAGTATTTT
size: -; V: TRBV7-9; J: TRBJ2-1; D: TRBD2; CDR3: CASSLGYGGGADNEQFF; DNA: TGTGCCAGCAGCTTAGGGTATGGCGGGGGGGCCGATAATGAGCAGTTCTTC
size: -; V: TRBV5-1; J: TRBJ2-7; D: TRBD1; CDR3: CASGQGQGPYEQYF; DNA: TGCGCCAGCGGTCAAGGACAGGGGCCCTACGAGCAGTACTTC
size: -; V: TRBV28; J: TRBJ1-1; D: -; CDR3: CASSLLNTEAFF; DNA: TGTGCCAGCAGTTTACTTAACACTGAAGCTTTCTTT
size: -; V: TRBV5-1; J: TRBJ1-4; D: TRBD1; CDR3: CASSRGPGQGNEKLFF; DNA: TGCGCCAGCAGCCGGGGTCCCGGACAGGGGAATGAAAAACTGTTTTTT
size: -; V: TRBV27; J: TRBJ1-5; D: TRBD1; CDR3: CARSWGVLDRGTLKGNQPQHF; DNA: TGTGCCAGGAGTTGGGGGGTGTTGGACAGGGGAACTCTAAAGGGCAATCAGCCCCAGCATTTT
size: -; V: TRBV7-8; J: TRBJ2-7; D: -; CDR3: CASSLASGSYEQYF; DNA: TGTGCCAGCAGCTTAGCTTCGGGGTCCTACGAGCAGTACTTC
size: -; V: TRBV21-1; J: TRBJ2-7; D: -; CDR3: CASSKARCSGGNCYEQYF; DNA: TGTGCCAGCAGCAAAGCGAGATGCAGCGGGGGGAATTGCTACGAGCAGTACTTC
size: -; V: TRBV3-1/TRBV3-2; J: TRBJ2-3; D: -; CDR3: CASSRSSGEDTDTQYF; DNA: TGTGCCAGCAGCCGAAGTAGCGGAGAAGACACAGATACGCAGTATTTT